This passage covers 27 T cell receptor beta chains from one sample sequenced in a study of regulatory T cells in long-lasting Graves disease. The sample's time point: persistent/refractory GD, antithyroid drugs over 5 years with positive TRAb. The TCR library was prepared using RNA isolated from PBMCs. The authors built TCR beta libraries using iRepertoire HTBI primers and Arm-PCR of CDR3 regions. TCRdb analysed the multiplex PCR reads with MiXCR anew, one entry per CDR3 protein. The sample consists of about 460,000 distinct CDR3 sequences, less than 25% of them appearing once. The source was peripheral blood mononuclear cells (PBMCs), collected when the disease was refractory, from a patient treated with antithyroid drugs. These receptors came from a female donor with Graves disease.

This clonotype came up many times. This sequence joins TRBV29-1 and TRBJ2-7, with D perhaps matching TRBD1 (5 bases). The ends were cut back, 6 bases at V and 6 bases at J, with 18 bases in the middle. Germline-derived CDR1 and CDR2 are SQVTM and ANQGSEA. CDR3 size: 13 residues. DNA of the CDR3: TGCAGCGTCGCAGAATTGGGGCTGGGCGAGCAGTACTTC. Its protein is CSVAELGLGEQYF.

Ten or more counts support this clonotype. The chain is built from TRBV28 and TRBJ1-1, with TRBD1 identical over 7 bases. The CDR3 is made up of 12 amino acids. CDR1 and CDR2 (germline): MDHEN, SYDVKM. Trimming at V came to 8 bases and at J to 11 bases, leaving 11 bases not matched to a gene. The CDR3: CASAEGARGAFF. Here the CDR3 DNA reads TGTGCCAGCGCCGAGGGGGCCCGGGGGGCTTTCTTT.

This clonotype was picked up a small number of times. The J gene is TRBJ2-5, the V gene TRBV18; 10 nucleotides match TRBD1. This CDR3 contains 14 residues. Germline lookup yields CDR1 KGHSH and CDR2 LQKENI. V shed 8 bases, J shed 5 bases, and the junction held 8 bases outside the gene matches. The CDR3 region has the DNA TGTGCCAGCGCCCAGACAGGGGGCGACGAGACCCAGTACTTC. It codes for CASAQTGGDETQYF.

This clonotype was counted many times. V and J are TRBV15 and TRBJ2-7; 10 nucleotides align to TRBD1. CDR1 is LNHNV, CDR2 YYDKDF, per germline (reference sequence). With V trimmed by 10 bases and J by 5 bases, 11 bases remained unmatched. The CDR3 consists of 14 residues. The CDR3 sequence: CAIRGTGDSNEQYF. CDR3 nucleotides: TGTGCCATACGGGGGACAGGGGATAGCAACGAGCAGTACTTC.

This clonotype was recorded at least ten times. This sequence joins TRBV29-1 and TRBJ1-4; no definite D call. The germline gives CDR1 SQVTM, CDR2 ANQGSEA. The CDR3 spans 13 residues. Trimming left V 4 bases short and J 6 bases short, with 12 bases between. The CDR3 here is CSVVTLGDEKLFF. For the CDR3, the DNA is TGCAGCGTTGTCACCCTGGGAGATGAAAAACTGTTTTTT.

The chain uses TRBV19 and TRBJ2-7; D is ambiguous. Trimming took 3 bases from V and 5 from J, leaving 8 bases between them. This CDR3 is built from 12 residues. Germline V gives CDR1 LNHDA, CDR2 SQIVND (reference sequence). Here the CDR3 reads CASSMLADEQYF. The DNA for the CDR3 is TGTGCCAGTAGTATGTTGGCGGACGAGCAGTACTTC.

This clonotype was found many times. The chain has TRBV20-1 and TRBJ2-7; D call uncertain. CDR1 and CDR2 from the germline V gene are DFQATT and SNEGSKA (reference sequence). The CDR3 is 14 residues long. V lost 4 bases, J lost 6 bases, and 19 bases lay in between. The CDR3 is CSATQDGWSFEQYF. CDR3 in DNA: TGCAGTGCTACCCAGGACGGGTGGAGTTTCGAGCAGTACTTC.

V and J are TRBV29-1 and TRBJ2-7; D unresolved. Trimming cost V 7 bases and J 0 bases, with 13 bases left between them. CDR3 length: 13 amino acids. Germline V CDR1 and CDR2: SQVTM, ANQGSEA. The CDR3 DNA reads as TGCAGCGCTAGGACGGTTAGCTCCTACGAGCAGTACTTC. Translated: CSARTVSSYEQYF.

As regards this clonotype: The junction departs from the called germline gene at one end, perhaps through a read error. The V and J genes are TRBV6-1 and TRBJ2-3; D may be TRBD2 (6 bases). Germline loops: CDR1 MNHNS, CDR2 SASEGT. CDR3 length: 16 amino acids. In DNA form, the CDR3 reads TGTGCCAGCAGACCCCGGACTACGGGAATCGTAGATACGCAGTGTTTT. It encodes CASRPRTTGIVDTQCF.

This clonotype was observed a handful of times. The V and J genes are TRBV6-1 and TRBJ2-7, with unresolved D. Looked up from germline, CDR1 is MNHNS and CDR2 is SASEGT. V was pared by 2 bases and J by 5 bases, with 10 bases between. CDR3 length: 13 amino acids. For the CDR3, the DNA is TGTGCCAGCAGTGAACAGGCGTCCAACGAGCAGTACTTC. Translation: CASSEQASNEQYF.

The CDR3 DNA reads TGTGCCAGCAGGCTGAGGGGATTGGATCAGCCCCAGCATTTT. Encoded protein: CASRLRGLDQPQHF. The chain carries TRBV6-1 and TRBJ1-5; perhaps TRBD1 as D (5 bases). Trimming removed 6 bases at V and 5 bases at J, with 14 bases between. Germline assignment: CDR1 MNHNS and CDR2 SASEGT. The CDR3 extends over 14 amino acids.

This clonotype appeared many times. This chain connects TRBV29-1 to TRBJ2-4; 12 nucleotides line up with TRBD2. V lost 1 base and J lost 7; bases outside the gene matches: 5. CDR1 SQVTM and CDR2 ANQGSEA come from the germline V gene. The CDR3 covers 15 residues. Here the CDR3 DNA reads TGCAGCGTTGAAGCTAGCGGGAGGGCGAGGAACATTCAGTACTTC. It is translated as CSVEASGRARNIQYF.

This clonotype was counted ten times or more. The CDR3 spells CASRLTGTNYGYTF. Here the CDR3 DNA reads TGTGCCAGCAGACTTACCGGGACTAACTATGGCTACACCTTC. This chain uses TRBV12-3 or TRBV12-4 with TRBJ1-2, with D unresolved. The V gene lost 6 bases and the J gene lost 0 bases, with 11 bases spanning the gap. The CDR3 covers 14 residues.

The table lists this clonotype with many counts. The chain carries TRBV28 and TRBJ1-2; 12 nucleotides align to TRBD1. This CDR3 is 15 amino acids long. The germline gives CDR1 MDHEN, CDR2 SYDVKM. The V gene end was trimmed by 3 bases and the J gene end by 7 bases; junction bases not matched to a gene: 6. The DNA of the CDR3 is TGTGCCAGCAGTTTGGGGGGACAGGGGGCTGGTGGCTACACCTTC. Its translation: CASSLGGQGAGGYTF.

V and J are TRBV15 and TRBJ1-3, with D tentatively TRBD1 (6 bases). This CDR3 contains 15 residues. Between the trimmed V and J ends, which lost 1 base and 13 bases, there was a span of 20 bases. Germline V gene data show CDR1 as LNHNV and CDR2 as YYDKDF (reference sequence). CDR3 sequence (DNA): TGTGCCACCAGCAGAGCTACAGGGCCTAGGCGTGGGATATATTTT. It yields the protein CATSRATGPRRGIYF.

In this sample, this clonotype turned up a few times. The V gene is TRBV7-2, the J gene TRBJ2-7; a possible D gene is TRBD2 (6 bases). The V end was cut by 5 bases, the J end by 7 bases, with 18 bases between. Germline assignment: CDR1 SGHTA and CDR2 FQGNSA. This CDR3 comprises 14 residues. For the CDR3, the DNA is TGTGCCAGCAGCCGTCCCGGATATGGGGGGGAGCAGTACTTC. Protein: CASSRPGYGGEQYF.

The chain recombines TRBV20-1 with TRBJ1-5; a possible D gene is TRBD1 (6 bases). The CDR3 is 15 amino acids. V shed 0 bases and J shed 3 bases, with 12 bases lying between them. Germline CDR1 is DFQATT and CDR2 is SNEGSKA (reference sequence). The CDR3 here is CSAREPTGSNQPQHF. CDR3 coding DNA: TGCAGTGCTAGAGAACCCACAGGGTCCAATCAGCCCCAGCATTTT.

This clonotype was picked up many times. The chain combines TRBV19 with TRBJ1-1; TRBD1 matches 7 bases. This CDR3 comprises 17 residues. V lost 6 bases and J lost 1; bases outside the gene matches: 14. The germline V gene has CDR1 LNHDA and CDR2 SQIVND (reference sequence). CDR3 sequence: CASRGFLSGTANTEAFF. The CDR3 coding sequence is TGTGCCAGTAGGGGTTTCCTATCCGGGACAGCGAACACTGAAGCTTTCTTT. The full variable domain, with the rest looked up from reference TRBV19 and TRBJ1-1, is DGGITQSPKYLFRKEGQNVTLSCEQNLNHDAMYWYRQDPGQGLRLIYYSQIVNDFQKGDIAEGYSVSREKKESFPLTVTSAQKNPTAFYLCASRGFLSGTANTEAFFGQGTRLTVV.

The rearrangement joins TRBV9 to TRBJ1-2; the D is unclear. Per the germline V gene, CDR1 is SGDLS and CDR2 is YYNGEE. CDR3 length equals 15 residues. Deletions cut 4 bases from V and 0 bases from J, with 13 bases between. The DNA for the CDR3 is TGTGCCAGCAGCTCCCTCGGACCGTCTAACTATGGCTACACCTTC. It is translated as CASSSLGPSNYGYTF.

The chain recombines TRBV11-3 with TRBJ2-5; 8 nucleotides line up with TRBD2. Germline CDR1 SGHNT, CDR2 YENEEA. The CDR3 consists of 16 residues. V trimming: 1 base; J trimming: 1 base; junction bases outside the gene matches: 5. In DNA form, the CDR3 reads TGTGCCAGCAGCTTAGGGGGAGCGGGGGCCCAAGAGACCCAGTACTTC. Translation: CASSLGGAGAQETQYF.

This clonotype was observed a handful of times. The genes are TRBV7-9 and TRBJ1-2; no clear D gene. Germline V lookup: CDR1 SEHNR, CDR2 FQNEAQ (reference sequence). This CDR3 region has 13 residues. V dropped 0 bases and J dropped 6 bases, with 8 bases sitting between them. This CDR3 is CASSLAGSDGYTF. In DNA, the CDR3 is TGTGCCAGCAGCTTAGCAGGGTCGGATGGCTACACCTTC.

This clonotype was counted between two and nine times. The chain employs TRBV6-5 and TRBJ1-4; no definite D call. Trimming stripped 4 bases from V and 8 bases from J, with 8 bases between. This CDR3 contains 12 residues. Germline CDR1 and CDR2: MNHEY and SVGAGI. CDR3 sequence (DNA): TGTGCCAGCAGTTCCAGCTTAGAAAAACTGTTTTTT. This encodes CASSSSLEKLFF.

The rearrangement uses TRBV11-2 and TRBJ1-6; weak D call: TRBD1 (5 bases). The V end was cut by 5 bases, the J end by 1 base, with 15 bases between. Per germline, CDR1 SGHAT and CDR2 FQNNGV. The CDR3 is made up of 17 amino acids. The CDR3 DNA follows: TGTGCCAGCAGCCAAGATGGGGACGGGTCCTATAATTCACCCCTCCACTTT. It specifies CASSQDGDGSYNSPLHF.

The chain carries TRBV7-2 and TRBJ2-1; 9 nucleotides match TRBD2. Trimming at V came to 1 base and at J to 8 bases, leaving 6 bases not matched to a gene. The CDR3 extends over 15 amino acids. CDR1 is SGHTA and CDR2 is FQGNSA in the germline V gene. DNA for the CDR3: TGTGCCAGCAGCTTAGAGAGTAGCGGGAGCTATGAGCAGTTCTTC. Its translation: CASSLESSGSYEQFF.

Notes on this clonotype: A much larger clone lies one base from this, so it may be a read error. J is TRBJ1-5 and V is TRBV20-1; D might be TRBD1 (5 bases). Germline values: CDR1 DFQATT, CDR2 SNEGSKA (reference sequence). The V gene lost 4 bases and the J gene lost 4 bases, with 20 bases spanning the gap. CDR3 length equals 16 residues. This CDR3 is CSATPFRGRANQPQHF. The DNA of the CDR3 is TGCAGTGCTACTCCATTCCGGGGCAGGGCGAATCAGCCCCAGCATTTT.

The chain recombines TRBV4-2 with TRBJ2-1, with D tentatively TRBD2 (6 bases). Germline V lookup: CDR1 LGHNA, CDR2 YNFKEQ. The ends were cut back, 2 bases at V and 5 bases at J, with 19 bases in the middle. CDR3 length: 17 amino acids. The CDR3 spells CASSQHQGGVGDNEQFF. CDR3 nucleotides: TGTGCCAGCAGCCAACACCAGGGAGGAGTTGGGGACAATGAGCAGTTCTTC.

This clonotype has only a few counts. The chain uses TRBV5-6 and TRBJ2-7, with D possibly being TRBD2 (6 bases). The CDR3 loop spans 15 amino acids. Germline V gives CDR1 SGHDT, CDR2 YYEEEE. V dropped 1 base and J dropped 6 bases, with 17 bases sitting between them. CDR3 sequence reads: CASSLSGLGTSEQYF. The CDR3 nucleotides read TGTGCCAGCAGCTTGTCGGGACTTGGGACCTCCGAGCAGTACTTC.